Listed below are T cell receptor beta chains from one sample, sequenced in a study of cytomegalovirus exposure and HLA in healthy donors. Libraries were prepared by immunoSEQ multiplex PCR; TCRdb keeps only in-frame clonotypes and omits some of them. The sample shows fewer than 300,000 clones, roughly 89% of them seen only once. Sequencing was done on a sample of PBMCs. These receptors all stem from a man aged 40-50 years in good health and CMV-seropositive. The CDR3 runs from the conserved cysteine through the conserved F or W. Clone size is given for some rows only: seen once, a few or many times, or a class if the clone is expanded.

V gene: TRBV18; clone size: .; CDR3 length: 15; CDR3 protein: CASSQNTGGTDTQYF
V gene: TRBV7-2; clone size: .; CDR3 length: 13; CDR3 protein: CASSLVRDTEAFF
V gene: TRBV27; clone size: .; CDR3 length: 13; CDR3 protein: CASSRQGNQPQHF
V gene: TRBV27; clone size: .; CDR3 length: 13; CDR3 protein: CASRPGWRYEQYF
V gene: TRBV28; clone size: .; CDR3 length: 15; CDR3 protein: CASHGPGGADTEAFF
V gene: TRBV4-3; clone size: .; CDR3 length: 17; CDR3 protein: CASSQDNNRDGTGELFF
V gene: TRBV18; clone size: .; CDR3 length: 15; CDR3 protein: CASSLAQGVTYEQYF
V gene: TRBV7-9; clone size: .; CDR3 length: 14; CDR3 protein: CASSPEQGGYEQYF
V gene: TRBV9; clone size: .; CDR3 length: 15; CDR3 protein: CASSLGQPSTDTQYF
V gene: TRBV28; clone size: once; CDR3 length: 16; CDR3 protein: CASSHGTSGLTDTQYF
V gene: TRBV7-2; clone size: .; CDR3 length: 15; CDR3 protein: CASTPKAGWSGELFF
V gene: TRBV5-1; clone size: .; CDR3 length: 14; CDR3 protein: CASSHWDRGREQFF
V gene: TRBV7-6; clone size: .; CDR3 length: 13; CDR3 protein: CASSLYRDYEQYF
V gene: TRBV5-1; clone size: .; CDR3 length: 15; CDR3 protein: CASSWTSGRAGEQYF
V gene: TRBV6-1; clone size: .; CDR3 length: 16; CDR3 protein: CASSERGGLRFQPQHF
V gene: TRBV10-2; clone size: .; CDR3 length: 15; CDR3 protein: CASSESRGSNEKLFF
V gene: TRBV30; clone size: .; CDR3 length: 16; CDR3 protein: CAWSLPTSGKGETQYF
V gene: TRBV27; clone size: .; CDR3 length: 16; CDR3 protein: CASSSPAGDSYNEQFF
V gene: TRBV28; clone size: .; CDR3 length: 17; CDR3 protein: CASSSLGTGWSNEKLFF
V gene: TRBV6-5; clone size: .; CDR3 length: 14; CDR3 protein: CASGLGQPNYGYTF
V gene: TRBV5-1; clone size: once; CDR3 length: 15; CDR3 protein: CASSLRRGGSYEQYF
V gene: TRBV29-1; clone size: .; CDR3 length: 14; CDR3 protein: CSVEKREAGDTQYF
V gene: TRBV28; clone size: .; CDR3 length: 15; CDR3 protein: CASSLEQGENTEAFF
V gene: TRBV7-9; clone size: once; CDR3 length: 14; CDR3 protein: CASSTSGSLYEQYF
V gene: TRBV7-9; clone size: .; CDR3 length: 16; CDR3 protein: CASSLAVLSGANVLTF
V gene: TRBV7-9; clone size: .; CDR3 length: 15; CDR3 protein: CASSLRVGADTEAFF
V gene: TRBV28; clone size: .; CDR3 length: 13; CDR3 protein: CASSLMREETQYF
V gene: TRBV27; clone size: .; CDR3 length: 14; CDR3 protein: CASRSTGTGYGYTF
V gene: TRBV6-5; clone size: .; CDR3 length: 14; CDR3 protein: CASSYSRGWETQYF
V gene: TRBV14; clone size: .; CDR3 length: 15; CDR3 protein: CASSQDLTGFREQYF
V gene: TRBV5-5; clone size: .; CDR3 length: 13; CDR3 protein: CASSSLAGTEAFF
V gene: TRBV28; clone size: .; CDR3 length: 12; CDR3 protein: CASSTGIYEQYF
V gene: TRBV5-1; clone size: .; CDR3 length: 15; CDR3 protein: CASSLAIGGSDGYTF
V gene: TRBV20-1; clone size: .; CDR3 length: 11; CDR3 protein: CSARVEYGYTF
V gene: TRBV4-2; clone size: .; CDR3 length: 16; CDR3 protein: CASSQDFGGAAYEQYF
V gene: TRBV6-1; clone size: .; CDR3 length: 14; CDR3 protein: CASRGTGWTGELFF
V gene: TRBV4-3; clone size: .; CDR3 length: 16; CDR3 protein: CASSRDGTGGAGELFF
V gene: TRBV4-1; clone size: .; CDR3 length: 15; CDR3 protein: CASSQIGGRVSEQYF
V gene: TRBV7-8; clone size: .; CDR3 length: 14; CDR3 protein: CASSPGTGSYEQYF
V gene: TRBV27; clone size: few; CDR3 length: 16; CDR3 protein: CASRAAGTSGRAEQFF
V gene: TRBV29-1; clone size: once; CDR3 length: 12; CDR3 protein: CSVAGELETQYF
V gene: TRBV19; clone size: once; CDR3 length: 13; CDR3 protein: CASSIGAPTEAFF
V gene: TRBV5-6; clone size: .; CDR3 length: 15; CDR3 protein: CASSLSGTGAYEQYF
V gene: TRBV29-1; clone size: .; CDR3 length: 13; CDR3 protein: CSVPRTSGNEQFF
V gene: TRBV2; clone size: .; CDR3 length: 15; CDR3 protein: CASSDPGTGGYEQYF
V gene: TRBV7-2; clone size: .; CDR3 length: 13; CDR3 protein: CASSWRSNTEAFF
V gene: TRBV5-4; clone size: once; CDR3 length: 15; CDR3 protein: CASSLRPGEDQPQHF
V gene: TRBV7-9; clone size: .; CDR3 length: 14; CDR3 protein: CASRALAGVYEQFF
V gene: TRBV6-5; clone size: few; CDR3 length: 14; CDR3 protein: CASSSALSGNTIYF
V gene: TRBV2; clone size: .; CDR3 length: 17; CDR3 protein: CASSRPGTGTGANVLTF
V gene: TRBV7-9; clone size: .; CDR3 length: 12; CDR3 protein: CSKGQGAGEQFF
V gene: TRBV5-6; clone size: .; CDR3 length: 15; CDR3 protein: CASSRGTGTYNEQFF
V gene: TRBV19; clone size: .; CDR3 length: 15; CDR3 protein: CASSSPATGVDGYTF
V gene: TRBV5-1; clone size: .; CDR3 length: 14; CDR3 protein: CASRSGQGIDEQYF
V gene: TRBV28; clone size: .; CDR3 length: 15; CDR3 protein: CASSFSPAGTYEQYF